The 30 T cell receptor beta chains in this list originate from one sample, sequenced in a study of T cells in Graves' hyperthyroidism and ophthalmopathy. Amplification of TCR beta CDR3 regions was performed using RNA transcripts as template. HTBI primers were used for first-round RT-PCR of the TCR CDR3. TCRdb independently ran MiXCR on the multiplex PCR reads; one entry per CDR3 protein. In the table there are a few hundred thousand distinct CDR3 sequences, around a sixth of which are singletons. Sequences were obtained from blood. These receptors originate from a woman aged 18-29 years with Graves' hyperthyroidism that later progressed to Graves' ophthalmopathy.

This clonotype was detected many times. This chain uses TRBV7-2 with TRBJ2-5; D may be TRBD1 (5 bases). The CDR3 has 15 amino acids. Germline CDR1 reads SGHTA; CDR2 reads FQGNSA. Trimming took off 1 base at V and 5 bases at J, with 14 bases between the two ends. CDR3 sequence reads: CASSLEGLGWETQYF. As DNA, the CDR3 is TGTGCCAGCAGCTTAGAGGGGTTGGGTTGGGAGACCCAGTACTTC.

The chain is built from TRBV19 and TRBJ1-5; TRBD1 aligns across 8 bases. CDR3 size: 14 residues. J was trimmed by 3 bases and V by 8 bases; bases with no gene match: 6. The germline V gene encodes CDR1 LNHDA and CDR2 SQIVND (reference sequence). CDR3 protein: CASEDRGDNQPQHF. The DNA for the CDR3 is TGTGCCAGTGAAGACAGGGGCGACAATCAGCCCCAGCATTTT.

V is TRBV19 and J is TRBJ2-1; 7 bases are shared with TRBD1. V gave up 1 base and J gave up 7 bases; unmatched junction bases: 7. The CDR3 is made up of 15 amino acids. Germline V gives CDR1 LNHDA, CDR2 SQIVND (reference sequence). In DNA, the CDR3 is TGTGCCAGTAGTATAGTCCAGGGGGTCGAGAATGAGCAGTTCTTC. It is translated as CASSIVQGVENEQFF.

The V gene is TRBV6-1, the J gene TRBJ1-4, with TRBD1 matching 8 bases. Trimming took 5 bases from V and 8 from J; bases not matched to a gene: 4. This CDR3 comprises 13 residues. Germline loops: CDR1 MNHNS, CDR2 SASEGT. The CDR3 DNA reads TGTGCCAGCAGTTTCAGGGGGCGGGAAAAACTGTTTTTT. Its protein is CASSFRGREKLFF.

This rearrangement joins TRBV27 to TRBJ2-6; 7 nucleotides line up with TRBD1. This CDR3 is 20 amino acids long. The germline V gene encodes CDR1 MNHEY and CDR2 SMNVEV (reference sequence). V dropped 8 bases and J dropped 0; count of bases not matched to a gene: 19. CDR3: CASSGQVARLSSSGANVLTF. The CDR3 region has the DNA TGTGCCAGCTCCGGACAGGTTGCGCGTTTGTCTAGCTCTGGGGCCAACGTCCTGACTTTC.

This clonotype has ten or more counts. This sequence joins TRBV28 and TRBJ2-1; possible D gene TRBD2, 5 bases. Deletions cut 3 bases from V and 5 bases from J, with 14 bases between. The CDR3 is 15 amino acids. Germline V gene lookup returns CDR1 MDHEN and CDR2 SYDVKM. The chain's CDR3 is CASSFGGYADNEQFF. The CDR3 DNA sequence: TGTGCCAGCAGTTTTGGCGGGTATGCTGACAATGAGCAGTTCTTC.

This clonotype was seen at least ten times. The chain joins TRBV2 to TRBJ2-7; 9 bases map to TRBD2. The CDR3 extends over 17 amino acids. V dropped 4 bases and J dropped 3; count of bases not matched to a gene: 13. Germline lookup yields CDR1 SNHLY and CDR2 FYNNEI. CDR3 in amino acids: CASSVRASGVAHYEQYF. DNA of the CDR3: TGTGCCAGCAGTGTAAGGGCTAGCGGGGTTGCCCACTACGAGCAGTACTTC.

This clonotype turned up a few times. This chain uses TRBV29-1 with TRBJ1-4; D call uncertain. The CDR3 spans 13 residues. V was pared by 6 bases and J by 8 bases, with 16 bases between. Germline CDR1 is SQVTM and CDR2 is ANQGSEA. CDR3 sequence (DNA): TGCAGCGTCCGCGGACCCACCCAGGAAAAACTGTTTTTT. Protein: CSVRGPTQEKLFF.

This clonotype has a count of ten or more. The chain has TRBV7-2 and TRBJ2-5; TRBD1 matches at 10 bases. Losses at the gene ends were 3 bases for V and 3 bases for J; bases not matched to a gene: 7. The CDR3 is 16 amino acids. Germline lookup yields CDR1 SGHTA and CDR2 FQGNSA. Written as DNA, the CDR3 is TGTGCCAGCAGCTTTTATCCGGGACAGGGGAAAGAGACCCAGTACTTC. Residues: CASSFYPGQGKETQYF.

The chain joins TRBV3-2 to TRBJ2-7. TRBV3-2 constitutes a pseudogene. This CDR3 spans 18 amino acids. The chain's CDR3 is CASSQVGRWADPRNEQYF. The CDR3 DNA follows: TGTGCCAGCAGCCAAGTAGGCCGATGGGCAGATCCGCGGAACGAGCAGTACTTC.

Notes on this clonotype: A read error may be the cause here, since a much bigger clone is one base away. The chain recombines TRBV28 with TRBJ1-4, with 9 positions matching TRBD1. The CDR3 runs 15 residues. V gave up 7 bases and J gave up 7 bases; unmatched junction bases: 10. The germline gives CDR1 MDHEN, CDR2 SYDVKM. This chain's CDR3 is CASIGFGTGREKLFF. CDR3 coding DNA: TGTGCCAGCATCGGCTTTGGGACAGGGCGTGAAAAACTGTTTTTT.

This clonotype was seen a few times. Just one base apart from a much larger clone, this may be a read error. V and J are TRBV18 and TRBJ1-1; no reliable D call. Per the germline V gene, CDR1 is KGHSH and CDR2 is LQKENI. CDR3 length: 14 amino acids. The CDR3 nucleotides read TGTGCCAGCTCACCACCAAACCTGAACACTGAAGATTTCTTT. It yields the protein CASSPPNLNTEDFF. Full variable domain (rest looked up from reference TRBV18 and TRBJ1-1): NAGVMQNPRHLVRRRGQEARLRCSPMKGHSHVYWYRQLPEEGLKFMVYLQKENIIDESGMPKERFSAEFPKEGPSILRIQQVVRGDSAAYFCASSPPNLNTEDFFGQGTRLTVV.

The chain combines TRBV12-3 or TRBV12-4 with TRBJ1-6; D is uncertain. The CDR3 is 15 residues long. Trimming cost V 5 bases and J 0 bases, with 8 bases left between them. The CDR3 loop is CASSRHSSYNSPLHF. The CDR3 nucleotides are TGTGCCAGCAGTAGGCATAGCTCCTATAATTCACCCCTCCACTTT.

The genes are TRBV9 and TRBJ2-7; TRBD1 is a possible D gene (7 bases). There are 13 residues in the CDR3. CDR1 SGDLS and CDR2 YYNGEE come from the germline V gene. V was shortened by 2 bases and J by 7 bases, with 13 bases between the two germline ends. The CDR3 here is CASSVEGAGEQYF. The CDR3 coding sequence is TGTGCCAGCAGCGTCGAGGGGGCGGGGGAGCAGTACTTC.

This clonotype was detected many times. CDR3 region: CASSPLAGERQETQYF. In DNA form, the CDR3 reads TGTGCCAGCTCACCTCTAGCGGGAGAAAGGCAAGAGACCCAGTACTTC. This chain connects TRBV18 to TRBJ2-5, with 10 bases matching TRBD2. The CDR3 contains 16 residues. The junction had 6 bases not matched to a gene; V was cut back by 3 bases and J by 2 bases. Per the germline V gene, CDR1 is KGHSH and CDR2 is LQKENI.

On this clonotype: This sequence may be a read error, since a much larger clone differs from it by one base. For the CDR3, the DNA is TGTGCCAGCAATAGGGTAGCGGGAGTGGTCAAAAACATTCAGTACTTC. Protein sequence: CASNRVAGVVKNIQYF. The V and J genes are TRBV28 and TRBJ2-4; 9 bases line up with TRBD2. The germline CDR1 and CDR2 sequences are MDHEN and SYDVKM. The CDR3 runs 16 residues. J was trimmed by 3 bases and V by 7 bases; bases with no gene match: 10.

The rearrangement links TRBV7-2 to TRBJ2-5, with 10 positions matching TRBD2. V lost 2 bases to trimming and J lost 4 bases; unmatched junction nucleotides: 4. Germline CDR1 reads SGHTA; CDR2 reads FQGNSA. The CDR3 has 15 amino acids. The CDR3 region is CASSLRGTSVETQYF. The CDR3 DNA follows: TGTGCCAGCAGCTTAAGGGGGACTAGCGTAGAGACCCAGTACTTC. Combining the CDR3 with reference TRBV7-2 and TRBJ2-5 gives the whole variable domain GAGVSQSPSNKVTEKGKDVELRCDPISGHTALYWYRQSLGQGLEFLIYFQGNSAPDKSGLPSDRFSAERTGGSVSTLTIQRTQQEDSAVYLCASSLRGTSVETQYFGPGTRLLVL.

The chain joins TRBV6-2 or TRBV6-3 to TRBJ2-7, with unresolved D. Trimming pared 1 base from V and 0 bases from J, leaving 10 bases between. CDR1 is MNHEY, CDR2 SVGEGT, per germline. The CDR3 covers 15 residues. The CDR3 nucleotides are TGTGCCAGCAGTTACTTCTCCGAAATCTCCTACGAGCAGTACTTC. Its protein product is CASSYFSEISYEQYF.

The chain is built from TRBV2 and TRBJ2-5; 7 nucleotides line up with TRBD2. The CDR3 totals 12 residues. The V and J ends lost 8 bases and 2 bases, in that order; junction bases with no gene match: 2. Germline CDR1 SNHLY, CDR2 FYNNEI. The CDR3 sequence is CASRAGQETQYF. The CDR3 DNA reads as TGTGCCAGCCGAGCGGGACAAGAGACCCAGTACTTC.

This clonotype was counted many times. This rearrangement joins TRBV5-1 to TRBJ2-7, with 8 positions matching TRBD2. This CDR3 region has 14 residues. V gave up 4 bases and J gave up 3 bases; unmatched junction bases: 6. Germline V gene lookup returns CDR1 SGHRS and CDR2 YFSETQ. The CDR3: CASSPGTRGYEQYF. In DNA, the CDR3 is TGCGCCAGCAGCCCTGGGACTAGAGGCTACGAGCAGTACTTC. Filled out from reference TRBV5-1 and TRBJ2-7, the complete variable domain reads KAGVTQTPRYLIKTRGQQVTLSCSPISGHRSVSWYQQTPGQGLQFLFEYFSETQRNKGNFPGRFSGRQFSNSRSEMNVSTLELGDSALYLCASSPGTRGYEQYFGPGTRLTVT.

The rearrangement uses TRBV5-5 and TRBJ2-5; a possible D gene is TRBD2 (7 bases). The CDR3 contains 14 residues. From germline, CDR1 is SGHKS and CDR2 YYEKEE (reference sequence). V lost 4 bases and J 2 bases, leaving 12 bases between the germline ends. The CDR3 loop reads CASSQSGTQETQYF. In DNA form, the CDR3 reads TGTGCCAGCAGCCAAAGCGGGACACAAGAGACCCAGTACTTC.

Only a few counts were recorded for this clonotype. The chain is built from TRBV19 and TRBJ2-4; no clear D gene. The V end lost 0 bases, the J end lost 1 base, and 7 bases lay between the germline ends. Germline CDR1 is LNHDA and CDR2 is SQIVND (reference sequence). This CDR3 comprises 15 residues. This chain's CDR3 is CASSIEGMAKNIQYF. DNA of the CDR3: TGTGCCAGTAGTATAGAGGGGATGGCCAAAAACATTCAGTACTTC.

In this sample, this clonotype turned up many times. The CDR3 DNA reads as TGTGCCAGCAGGATCCGAGGGCGGAATGAGCAGTTCTTC. Its translation: CASRIRGRNEQFF. The V call is TRBV28, the J call TRBJ2-1, with D possibly matching TRBD2 (5 bases). The CDR3 contains 13 residues. V lost 6 bases, J lost 7 bases, and 13 bases lay in between. Germline CDR1 is MDHEN and CDR2 is SYDVKM.

This clonotype turned up a few times. This chain uses TRBV25-1 with TRBJ1-2, with unresolved D. Germline V gives CDR1 MGHDK, CDR2 SYGVNS. V dropped 7 bases and J dropped 0 bases, with 9 bases sitting between them. The CDR3 consists of 13 residues. CDR3: CASTGNPNYGYTF. The CDR3 region has the DNA TGTGCCAGCACCGGCAACCCTAACTATGGCTACACCTTC.

This chain links TRBV29-1 with TRBJ1-3, with a weak D call TRBD1 (6 bases). V lost 3 bases to trimming and J lost 9 bases, with 24 bases between them. Per the germline V gene, CDR1 is SQVTM and CDR2 is ANQGSEA. The CDR3 spans 16 residues. CDR3 DNA sequence: TGCAGCGTTGAGGGGGCCGAGTTAGCCACAGGACGCACCATATATTTT. Translated: CSVEGAELATGRTIYF.

This clonotype was detected only a few times. This rearrangement joins TRBV6-2 or TRBV6-3 to TRBJ2-7, with 8 bases lining up with TRBD2. Germline V gives CDR1 MNHEY, CDR2 SVGEGT. This CDR3 contains 18 residues. With V trimmed by 6 bases and J by 1 base, 17 bases remained unmatched. CDR3 DNA: TGTGCCAGCAGAAAAAGGGGCCTAGCGGGCGAGCCATCCTACGAGCAGTACTTC. This codes for CASRKRGLAGEPSYEQYF.

The rearrangement joins TRBV5-1 to TRBJ2-7; 9 bases map to TRBD2. Germline CDR1 and CDR2: SGHRS and YFSETQ. The V and J ends lost 0 bases and 4 bases, in that order; junction bases with no gene match: 11. This CDR3 is built from 17 residues. The CDR3 bases are TGCGCCAGCAGCTTGGCTCCGCGGGAGGGGGGTCGGTACGAGCAGTACTTC. Amino acids: CASSLAPREGGRYEQYF.

This chain joins TRBV20-1 and TRBJ2-2; 9 bases align to TRBD2. The germline CDR1 and CDR2 sequences are DFQATT and SNEGSKA (reference sequence). The CDR3 is 17 residues long. V trimming: 4 bases; J trimming: 5 bases; junction bases outside the gene matches: 14. CDR3 bases: TGCAGTGCTATCCTACTTGACCGGCTAGCGGGAACCGGGGAGCTGTTTTTT. Protein: CSAILLDRLAGTGELFF.

This clonotype has just a few counts. The CDR3 reads CAFYGAKNIQYF. The CDR3 nucleotides are TGTGCCTTTTATGGGGCCAAAAACATTCAGTACTTC. This chain uses TRBV30 with TRBJ2-4, with D unclear. CDR3 length: 12 amino acids. Trimming removed 7 bases at V and 1 base at J, with 8 bases between. Germline V gives CDR1 GTSNPN, CDR2 SVGIG (reference sequence).

This clonotype has at least ten counts. V is TRBV28 and J is TRBJ2-7; D is undetermined. Between the trimmed V and J ends, which lost 1 base and 0 bases, there was a span of 10 bases. This CDR3 has 15 amino acids. Looked up from germline, CDR1 is MDHEN and CDR2 is SYDVKM. The CDR3 is CASSLLVGGSYEQYF. CDR3 in DNA: TGTGCCAGCAGTTTATTAGTGGGTGGCTCCTACGAGCAGTACTTC.